These 14 T cell receptor beta chains originate from one sample sequenced in a study of Tregs in tolerant kidney transplant recipients. TCRdb's copy holds only in-frame clones and misses some; the assay was immunoSEQ multiplex PCR. This sample has around 120,000 clones, with around 91% found just once. Sequenced material: CD4+ T cells from blood. All receptors come from a human donor in good health.

The chain uses TRBV11-2 and TRBJ2-7; a possible D gene is TRBD1 (6 bases). CDR1 and CDR2 from the germline V gene are SGHAT and FQNNGV. Trimming left V 1 base short and J 3 bases short, with 10 bases between. The CDR3 runs 14 residues. Written as DNA, the CDR3 is TGTGCCAGCAGCTTAGTGTGGACAGACTACGAGCAGTACTTC. As protein: CASSLVWTDYEQYF.

The chain employs TRBV6-6 and TRBJ2-7; maybe TRBD2 (6 bases). The CDR3 loop spans 14 amino acids. The V end was cut by 6 bases, the J end by 0 bases, with 12 bases between. Germline V gene lookup returns CDR1 MNHNY and CDR2 SVGAGI (reference sequence). The CDR3: CASRAGSGSYEQYF. CDR3 coding DNA: TGTGCCAGCAGGGCGGGTAGCGGCTCCTACGAGCAGTACTTC.

This rearrangement joins TRBV18 to TRBJ2-7, with D perhaps matching TRBD2 (5 bases). Trimming pared 3 bases from V and 6 bases from J, leaving 12 bases between. There are 13 residues in the CDR3. Germline V gives CDR1 KGHSH, CDR2 LQKENI. The CDR3: CASSPEELSEQYF. CDR3 nucleotides: TGTGCCAGCTCACCGGAGGAGTTGAGCGAGCAGTACTTC.

The chain carries TRBV5-1 and TRBJ2-5; 7 bases align to TRBD2. From germline, CDR1 is SGHRS and CDR2 YFSETQ. Trimming removed 4 bases from V and 3 bases from J; junction bases left unmatched: 6. The CDR3 loop spans 14 amino acids. The CDR3 coding sequence is TGCGCCAGCAGCACCGACCGGGGGGAAGAGACCCAGTACTTC. Encoded protein: CASSTDRGEETQYF. Full variable domain (remainder filled in from reference TRBV5-1 and TRBJ2-5): KAGVTQTPRYLIKTRGQQVTLSCSPISGHRSVSWYQQTPGQGLQFLFEYFSETQRNKGNFPGRFSGRQFSNSRSEMNVSTLELGDSALYLCASSTDRGEETQYFGPGTRLLVL.

The V gene is TRBV5-5, the J gene TRBJ1-1, with D perhaps matching TRBD1 (6 bases). The CDR3 is 14 amino acids. Germline loops: CDR1 SGHKS, CDR2 YYEKEE (reference sequence). The V gene lost 1 base and the J gene lost 1 base, with 8 bases spanning the gap. CDR3 loop: CASSLKQGNTEAFF. The DNA for the CDR3 is TGTGCCAGCAGCTTGAAACAGGGGAACACTGAAGCTTTCTTT. Full variable domain (rest looked up from reference TRBV5-5 and TRBJ1-1): DAGVTQSPTHLIKTRGQQVTLRCSPISGHKSVSWYQQVLGQGPQFIFQYYEKEERGRGNFPDRFSARQFPNYSSELNVNALLLGDSALYLCASSLKQGNTEAFFGQGTRLTVV.

The V call is TRBV19, the J call TRBJ2-1; 10 bases map to TRBD2. Germline CDR1 reads LNHDA; CDR2 reads SQIVND (reference sequence). The CDR3 has 16 amino acids. Trimming cost V 5 bases and J 4 bases; bases outside gene matches: 8. This chain's CDR3 is CASSVIAGGMYNEQFF. CDR3 bases: TGTGCCAGTAGTGTGATAGCGGGGGGCATGTACAATGAGCAGTTCTTC. Supplemented by reference TRBV19 and TRBJ2-1, the full variable domain reads DGGITQSPKYLFRKEGQNVTLSCEQNLNHDAMYWYRQDPGQGLRLIYYSQIVNDFQKGDIAEGYSVSREKKESFPLTVTSAQKNPTAFYLCASSVIAGGMYNEQFFGPGTRLTVL.

The J gene is TRBJ1-2, the V gene TRBV5-6, with 9 bases identical to TRBD1. This CDR3 has 14 amino acids. Trimming removed 4 bases from V and 5 bases from J; junction bases left unmatched: 6. CDR1 SGHDT and CDR2 YYEEEE come from the germline V gene. The CDR3 sequence: CASSGTGIRYGYTF. In DNA form, the CDR3 reads TGTGCCAGCAGCGGGACAGGGATCCGTTATGGCTACACCTTC.

V and J are TRBV6-5 and TRBJ1-5; no reliable D call. V shed 5 bases and J shed 2 bases, with 10 bases lying between them. CDR3 length: 14 amino acids. Germline-derived CDR1 and CDR2 are MNHEY and SVGAGI. CDR3 amino acids: CASSVVPRNQPQHF. DNA for the CDR3: TGTGCCAGCAGTGTGGTTCCCCGCAATCAGCCCCAGCATTTT.

The V call is TRBV5-6, the J call TRBJ1-5; TRBD1 might be the D (6 bases). CDR3 size: 15 residues. The V gene lost 5 bases and the J gene lost 6 bases, with 18 bases spanning the gap. Germline CDR1 is SGHDT and CDR2 is YYEEEE. CDR3 DNA: TGTGCCAGCAGTCCCTGGGTCGGGACAAGTCAGCCCCAGCATTTT. Amino acid sequence: CASSPWVGTSQPQHF.

The J gene is TRBJ2-2, the V gene TRBV12-5; the D gene is possibly TRBD2 (5 bases). This CDR3 comprises 14 residues. With 1 base removed from V and 6 bases from J, the gap between germline ends came to 9 bases. CDR1 is LGHNT, CDR2 FRNRAP, per germline. The CDR3 protein is CASGLGGDSGELFF. The CDR3 nucleotides are TGTGCTAGTGGTTTGGGGGGAGATTCCGGGGAGCTGTTTTTT.

The J gene is TRBJ2-7, the V gene TRBV7-9; a weak D match, TRBD2 (6 bases). The CDR3 contains 15 residues. In germline, CDR1 is SEHNR, CDR2 FQNEAQ (reference sequence). Trimming stripped 7 bases from V and 6 bases from J, with 22 bases between. Here the CDR3 reads CASTARGIGITEQYF. CDR3 sequence (DNA): TGTGCCAGCACCGCCCGGGGGATAGGGATTACCGAGCAGTACTTC.

V and J are TRBV11-2 and TRBJ1-2; D remains unclear. CDR1 is SGHAT, CDR2 FQNNGV, per germline. The CDR3 has 15 residues. V lost 0 bases, J lost 3 bases, and 11 bases lay in between. The CDR3 sequence is CASSLDFGDHYGYTF. In nucleotides, the CDR3 is TGTGCCAGCAGCTTAGATTTCGGGGATCACTATGGCTACACCTTC.

Here the CDR3 DNA reads TGCGCCAGCAGTGGGGGCCCCGGAGGTGAAAAACTGTTTTTT. Its protein product is CASSGGPGGEKLFF. This chain uses TRBV5-1 with TRBJ1-4; tentatively, D is TRBD1 (6 bases). V was pared by 5 bases and J by 7 bases, with 15 bases between. The CDR3 sequence is 14 residues long. Germline-derived CDR1 and CDR2 are SGHRS and YFSETQ.

The chain has TRBV7-9 and TRBJ2-7, with 10 bases aligning to TRBD1. The germline V gene has CDR1 SEHNR and CDR2 FQNEAQ (reference sequence). The V segment lost 4 bases and the J segment 0 bases; nucleotides outside the gene matches: 15. The CDR3 contains 19 residues. This chain's CDR3 is CASSWSLTGGESLSYEQYF. DNA of the CDR3: TGTGCCAGCAGCTGGTCCCTGACAGGGGGCGAATCGCTCTCCTACGAGCAGTACTTC.